The 26 T cell receptor beta chains below were found in one sample sequenced in a study of Ad26.COV2.S vaccination and SARS-CoV-2 variants. The assay was immunoSEQ multiplex PCR, and TCRdb's table has in-frame clones only and misses some. Of around 300,000 clones listed, 86% were seen once; the top ten hold about 11%. Treatment reported: around 19 received Ad26.COV2.S at low or high dose, single or two shots; about five received placebo; per-sample allocation not given. Material that was analyzed had been drawn on day 63 after the first vaccine or placebo injection. This specimen was peripheral blood, taken in a trial of Ad26.COV2.S vaccine versus placebo. Receptor source: a person aged 18-65 years who received the Ad26.COV2.S COVID-19 vaccine or a placebo.

The V call is TRBV28, the J call TRBJ2-7; D not resolved. CDR3 length: 14 amino acids. Germline values: CDR1 MDHEN, CDR2 SYDVKM. V was clipped by 6 bases and J by 2 bases, with 14 bases between them. The CDR3 sequence is CASSPPSFTYEQYF. The CDR3 DNA is TGTGCCAGCAGCCCCCCGTCTTTCACCTACGAGCAGTACTTC.

Only one count was recorded for this clone. This rearrangement joins TRBV6-1 to TRBJ2-1; D gene ambiguous. Trimming left V 2 bases short and J 0 bases short, with 5 bases between. This CDR3 region has 14 residues. In germline, CDR1 is MNHNS, CDR2 SASEGT. The CDR3 spells CASSEISSYNEQFF. The CDR3 DNA follows: TGTGCCAGCAGTGAAATTAGCTCCTACAATGAGCAGTTCTTC.

This clone was recorded once. V usage is TRBV30 and J usage is TRBJ2-7; 7 bases match TRBD2. Germline trimming cut 5 bases from V and 5 bases from J; bases unmatched to any gene: 3. The CDR3 is 11 residues long. CDR1 and CDR2 (germline): GTSNPN, SVGIG (reference sequence). The CDR3 DNA reads TGTGCCTGGGGGGACTATAACGAGCAGTACTTC. Translation: CAWGDYNEQYF. The complete variable domain, with remaining parts taken from reference TRBV30 and TRBJ2-7, reads SQTIHQWPATLVQPVGSPLSLECTVEGTSNPNLYWYRQAAGRGLQLLFYSVGIGQISSEVPQNLSASRPQDRQFILSSKKLLLSDSGFYLCAWGDYNEQYFGPGTRLTVT.

This clone was detected a few times. This chain joins TRBV24-1 and TRBJ2-7; D is uncertain. Trimming left V 5 bases short and J 5 bases short, with 12 bases between. The CDR3 runs to 13 residues. The V gene's germline CDR1 is KGHDR and CDR2 SFDVKD. Written as DNA, the CDR3 is TGTGCCACCAGTGCCCCGGGCGTCCACGAGCAGTACTTC. It codes for CATSAPGVHEQYF.

The chain combines TRBV28 with TRBJ2-7, with D unresolved. The CDR3 length is 14 residues. Trimming removed 4 bases from V and 0 bases from J, with 10 bases in between. Germline V gives CDR1 MDHEN, CDR2 SYDVKM. For the CDR3, the DNA is TGTGCCAGCAGTTCCCCAGGCGGCTCCTACGAGCAGTACTTC. This codes for CASSSPGGSYEQYF.

CDR3 nucleotides: TGTGCCAGCTCCTCCAGGGCGCCCATGAACACTGAAGCTTTCTTT. As protein: CASSSRAPMNTEAFF. V usage is TRBV7-2 and J usage is TRBJ1-1, with D tentatively TRBD1 (5 bases). Looked up from germline, CDR1 is SGHTA and CDR2 is FQGNSA. Trimming removed 8 bases at V and 0 bases at J, with 16 bases between. The CDR3 covers 15 residues.

The chain employs TRBV4-2 and TRBJ1-5; maybe TRBD1 (5 bases). V lost 3 bases and J 0 bases, leaving 12 bases between the germline ends. Per the germline V gene, CDR1 is LGHNA and CDR2 is YNFKEQ. This CDR3 is 16 amino acids long. In DNA form, the CDR3 reads TGTGCCAGCAGCCAGGGAGACAGCGATAGCAATCAGCCCCAGCATTTT. Translation: CASSQGDSDSNQPQHF.

This clone was seen a single time. V is TRBV6-5 and J is TRBJ1-1; D unclear. V lost 7 bases and J lost 1, with 7 bases in between. The CDR3 runs 12 residues. Germline V gene data show CDR1 as MNHEY and CDR2 as SVGAGI. DNA for the CDR3: TGTGCCAGCACCGACACGAACACTGAAGCTTTCTTT. Translation: CASTDTNTEAFF.

CDR3 DNA sequence: TGTGCCATCAGAGTAAACACCGGGGAGCTGTTTTTT. This gives the protein CAIRVNTGELFF. The chain combines TRBV10-3 with TRBJ2-2; D unclear. With 6 bases removed from V and 2 bases from J, the gap between germline ends came to 4 bases. The CDR3 totals 12 residues. Germline loops: CDR1 ENHRY, CDR2 SYGVKD.

On this clone itself: Other DNA sequences in the sample encode the same CDR3. The CDR3 loop reads CASSLIGAGTGDEKLFF. The CDR3, as DNA: TGCGCCAGCAGCTTGATCGGAGCGGGGACGGGAGATGAAAAACTGTTTTTT. The V gene is TRBV5-1, the J gene TRBJ1-4; maybe TRBD1 (5 bases). Per germline, CDR1 SGHRS and CDR2 YFSETQ. The CDR3 extends over 17 amino acids. V lost 1 base and J lost 6, with 19 bases in between.

The CDR3 sequence is CSVSDGYTF. The CDR3 DNA reads as TGCAGCGTTTCAGATGGCTACACCTTC. The V call is TRBV29-1, the J call TRBJ1-2; the D is unclear. The CDR3 is 9 residues long. Trimming left V 5 bases short and J 6 bases short, with 4 bases between. Looked up from germline, CDR1 is SQVTM and CDR2 is ANQGSEA.

The rearrangement joins TRBV4-1 to TRBJ2-1; TRBD1 matches 7 bases. Germline CDR1 and CDR2: MGHRA and YSYEKL. CDR3 size: 13 residues. V lost 0 bases to trimming and J lost 15 bases; unmatched junction nucleotides: 8. The CDR3 region has the DNA TGCGCCAGCAGCCAAGATCGCAGGGGGTACCGGTTCTTC. Protein product: CASSQDRRGYRFF.

This clone was found a few times. The CDR3 here is CASSLVGISGGYTF. CDR3 coding DNA: TGTGCCAGCAGTCTGGTGGGGATTTCGGGGGGCTACACCTTC. The rearrangement uses TRBV5-4 and TRBJ1-2; D unclear. The CDR3 runs to 14 residues. Germline-derived CDR1 and CDR2 are SGHNT and YYREEE (reference sequence). V dropped 5 bases and J dropped 8 bases, with 19 bases sitting between them.

J is TRBJ1-2 and V is TRBV7-9; possibly TRBD1 for D (6 bases). CDR1 and CDR2 (germline): SEHNR, FQNEAQ (reference sequence). The CDR3 has 15 residues. Trimming removed 2 bases at V and 2 bases at J, with 12 bases between. The CDR3 nucleotides are TGTGCCAGCAGCTTAACCCTGGACAGCAACTATGGCTACACCTTC. Protein product: CASSLTLDSNYGYTF.

This chain connects TRBV28 to TRBJ1-2; D might be TRBD1 (6 bases). Trimming cost V 5 bases and J 3 bases, with 13 bases left between them. This CDR3 is built from 14 residues. Germline V gene lookup returns CDR1 MDHEN and CDR2 SYDVKM. As DNA, the CDR3 is TGTGCCAGCAGTCTCAGGGGAGGGGACTATGGCTACACCTTC. It is translated as CASSLRGGDYGYTF.

The rearrangement uses TRBV5-1 and TRBJ1-1; no definite D call. V was pared by 0 bases and J by 2 bases, with 5 bases between. Germline V lookup: CDR1 SGHRS, CDR2 YFSETQ. The CDR3 runs to 13 residues. The CDR3 protein is CASSLGSNTEAFF. DNA for the CDR3: TGCGCCAGCAGCTTGGGTTCCAACACTGAAGCTTTCTTT.

This chain connects TRBV19 to TRBJ1-1; D not resolved. Germline V gives CDR1 LNHDA, CDR2 SQIVND (reference sequence). V shed 3 bases and J shed 2 bases, with 7 bases lying between them. This CDR3 is built from 13 residues. CDR3 amino acids: CASSIFGNTEAFF. The CDR3 DNA is TGTGCCAGTAGTATCTTCGGAAACACTGAAGCTTTCTTT.

CDR3 sequence (DNA): TGTGCCAGCAGCCTAGCATCACTCATCTACGAGCAGTACTTC. It is translated as CASSLASLIYEQYF. V gene TRBV6-2 or TRBV6-3 combines with J gene TRBJ2-7; D may be TRBD2 (5 bases). The V end was cut by 6 bases, the J end by 3 bases, with 15 bases between. The CDR3 spans 14 residues. From germline, CDR1 is MNHEY and CDR2 SVGEGT.

V gene TRBV2 combines with J gene TRBJ2-5; D not certain. CDR3 size: 10 residues. Germline assignment: CDR1 SNHLY and CDR2 FYNNEI. V lost 6 bases and J lost 5, with 4 bases in between. In DNA, the CDR3 is TGTGCCAGCAGCTGGGAGACCCAGTACTTC. It translates to CASSWETQYF. The variable domain in full, with the rest retrieved from reference TRBV2 and TRBJ2-5, is EPEVTQTPSHQVTQMGQEVILRCVPISNHLYFYWYRQILGQKVEFLVSFYNNEISEKSEIFDDQFSVERPDGSNFTLKIRSTKLEDSAMYFCASSWETQYFGPGTRLLVL.

The V gene is TRBV19, the J gene TRBJ2-7, with 9 bases matching TRBD2. Per germline, CDR1 LNHDA and CDR2 SQIVND (reference sequence). The ends lost 3 bases at V and 7 bases at J; junction bases unmatched: 10. This CDR3 has 15 residues. DNA of the CDR3: TGTGCCAGTAGTATCATTGGCGGGAGGGCCGGGGAGCAGTACTTC. It specifies CASSIIGGRAGEQYF.

This clone was observed a few times. The V gene is TRBV10-3, the J gene TRBJ2-1; 8 bases line up with TRBD2. The germline gives CDR1 ENHRY, CDR2 SYGVKD. The J segment lost 0 bases and the V segment lost 4 bases, leaving 11 bases of the junction unmatched. The CDR3 sequence is 18 residues long. The CDR3 DNA reads TGTGCCATCAGTGCGGGGGTTGGCGGGGGGAACTCCTACAATGAGCAGTTCTTC. It is translated as CAISAGVGGGNSYNEQFF.

V is TRBV6-2 or TRBV6-3 and J is TRBJ2-5; D gene uncertain. From germline, CDR1 is MNHEY and CDR2 SVGEGT. V was trimmed by 0 bases and J by 3 bases, leaving 8 bases between them. The CDR3 totals 14 residues. CDR3 sequence: CASSYSRVEETQYF. The CDR3 DNA reads TGTGCCAGCAGTTACTCGCGAGTGGAAGAGACCCAGTACTTC.

This clone has only a few counts. The chain has TRBV2 and TRBJ1-6; tentatively, D is TRBD1 (6 bases). Between the trimmed V and J ends, which lost 6 bases and 9 bases, there was a span of 18 bases. This CDR3 has 15 residues. Per the germline V gene, CDR1 is SNHLY and CDR2 is FYNNEI. The CDR3 nucleotides read TGTGCCAGCAGCGCCGACAGGCCGAGTCTTTCACCCCTCCACTTT. Its translation is CASSADRPSLSPLHF.

Many counts were recorded for this clone. The CDR3 sequence: CASSLGTGGLLLSEQFF. The CDR3 bases are TGTGCCAGCAGCTTAGGGACAGGGGGTTTGCTTTTGTCAGAGCAGTTCTTC. The chain combines TRBV7-8 with TRBJ2-1; 10 bases are a match to TRBD1. The germline gives CDR1 SGHVS, CDR2 FQNEAQ. CDR3 size: 17 residues. J was trimmed by 10 bases and V by 1 base; bases with no gene match: 13.

The V call is TRBV5-5, the J call TRBJ1-5, with TRBD1 as a possible D gene (6 bases). V was trimmed by 4 bases and J by 4 bases, leaving 18 bases between them. The CDR3 extends over 16 amino acids. Germline V gene sequence: CDR1 SGHKS, CDR2 YYEKEE (reference sequence). CDR3 DNA sequence: TGTGCCAGCAGCACCGAAATGGGGGCTAGAAATCAGCCCCAGCATTTT. This codes for CASSTEMGARNQPQHF. The whole variable domain, remainder taken from reference TRBV5-5 and TRBJ1-5, is DAGVTQSPTHLIKTRGQQVTLRCSPISGHKSVSWYQQVLGQGPQFIFQYYEKEERGRGNFPDRFSARQFPNYSSELNVNALLLGDSALYLCASSTEMGARNQPQHFGDGTRLSIL.

The genes are TRBV28 and TRBJ1-4; 7 bases fit TRBD1. The ends lost 5 bases at V and 8 bases at J; junction bases unmatched: 11. This CDR3 spans 15 amino acids. Germline assignment: CDR1 MDHEN and CDR2 SYDVKM. The CDR3 DNA reads as TGTGCCAGCAGTATCCTACAGGGGACGCACGAAAAACTGTTTTTT. Protein: CASSILQGTHEKLFF.